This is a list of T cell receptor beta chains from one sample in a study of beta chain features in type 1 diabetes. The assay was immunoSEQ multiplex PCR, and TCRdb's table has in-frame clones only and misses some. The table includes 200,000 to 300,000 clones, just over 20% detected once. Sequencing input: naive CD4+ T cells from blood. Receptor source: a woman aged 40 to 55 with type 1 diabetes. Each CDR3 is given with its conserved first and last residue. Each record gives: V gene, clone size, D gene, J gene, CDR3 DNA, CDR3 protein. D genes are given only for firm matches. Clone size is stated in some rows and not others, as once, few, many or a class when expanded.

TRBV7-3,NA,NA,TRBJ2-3,TGTGCCAGCAGCCCAAGCGTAGCAGTGGGAGATACGCAGTATTTT,CASSPSVAVGDTQYF
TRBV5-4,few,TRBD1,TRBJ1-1,TGTGCCAGCAGCTTTACAGGGGCCGGTGAAGCTTTCTTT,CASSFTGAGEAFF
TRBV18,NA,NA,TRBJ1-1,TGTGCCAGCTGGGGGCAGGGGATGAACACTGAAGCTTTCTTT,CASWGQGMNTEAFF
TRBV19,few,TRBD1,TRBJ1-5,TGTGCCAGTGTGAGACAGGGGACACAACAGCCCCAGCATTTT,CASVRQGTQQPQHF
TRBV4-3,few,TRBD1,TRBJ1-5,TGCGCCAGCAGCCAAGACAGGGGGAATCAGCCCCAGCATTTT,CASSQDRGNQPQHF
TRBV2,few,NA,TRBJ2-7,TGTGCCAGCAGTGAGCGAGCCTACGAGCAGTACTTC,CASSERAYEQYF
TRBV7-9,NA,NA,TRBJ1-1,TGTGCCAGCAGCTTAGCGAGAGGGGAAGCTTTCTTT,CASSLARGEAFF
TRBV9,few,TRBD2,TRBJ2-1,TGTGCCAGCAGCGTGGGAGGGACTGAGGTTGGTGAGCAGTTCTTC,CASSVGGTEVGEQFF
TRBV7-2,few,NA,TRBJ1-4,TGTGCCAGCAGCTCGCTCGTAGCAACTAATGAAAAACTGTTTTTT,CASSSLVATNEKLFF
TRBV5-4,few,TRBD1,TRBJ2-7,TGTGCCAGCAGTTTCCCCGGGACAGGGGGCCACGAGCAGTACTTC,CASSFPGTGGHEQYF
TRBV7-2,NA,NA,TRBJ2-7,TGTGCCAGCAGCTTAGGTTTCGGTACCTACGAGCAGTACTTC,CASSLGFGTYEQYF
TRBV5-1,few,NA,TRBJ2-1,TGCGCCAGCAGCCCCGCTAGCCTCAATGAGCAGTTCTTC,CASSPASLNEQFF
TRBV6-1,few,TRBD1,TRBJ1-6,TGTGCCAGCAGCAACAGGGGAGTGACGGATTCACCCCTCCACTTT,CASSNRGVTDSPLHF
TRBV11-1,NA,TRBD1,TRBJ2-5,TGTGCCAGCAGCACAGGGGCGCGGAAGACCCAGTACTTC,CASSTGARKTQYF
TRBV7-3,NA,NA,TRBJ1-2,TGTGCCAGCAGCTTAACTAGGACAGACTATGGCTACACCTTC,CASSLTRTDYGYTF
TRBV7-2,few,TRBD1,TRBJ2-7,TGTGCCAGCAGTACCCGGGACAGGGGACGGGGGGATGAGCAGTACTTC,CASSTRDRGRGDEQYF
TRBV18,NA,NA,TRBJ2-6,TGTGCCAGCTCACCCACAGGGTCCTCTGGGGCCAACGTCCTGACTTTC,CASSPTGSSGANVLTF
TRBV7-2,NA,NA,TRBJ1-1,TGTGCCAGCAGCTTAGGGCAGGGGCACCGTGAAGCTTTCTTT,CASSLGQGHREAFF
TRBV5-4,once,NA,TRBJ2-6,TGTGCCAGCAGCTACCCGAGCGGGTCTGGGGCCAACGTCCTGACTTTC,CASSYPSGSGANVLTF
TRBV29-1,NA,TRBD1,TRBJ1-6,TGCAGCGTTGCCGAGACAGGGCAAAACTCACCCCTCCACTTT,CSVAETGQNSPLHF
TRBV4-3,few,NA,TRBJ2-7,TGCGCCAGCAGCCAAGATATGTTCGGTGTGGCAGGCGACTACGAGCAGTACTTC,CASSQDMFGVAGDYEQYF
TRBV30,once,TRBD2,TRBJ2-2,TGTGCCTGGTTTCGGGAGGGCTTGAACACCGGGGAGCTGTTTTTT,CAWFREGLNTGELFF
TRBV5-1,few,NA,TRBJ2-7,TGCGCCAGCAGCTTGGCAGGGGCGGGCTCCTACGAGCAGTACTTC,CASSLAGAGSYEQYF